One and the same sample provided the 12 T cell receptor beta chains below, sequenced in a study of OX40 agonist ivuxolimab in advanced cancers. Sequencing was performed with immunoSEQ multiplex PCR; in TCRdb, only in-frame clones are kept and a portion is missing. The profile shows about 36,000 clones, around two thirds of them singletons. The specimen was CD4+ or CD8+ T cells sorted from blood, collected in a trial of the OX40 agonist ivuxolimab. Receptor source: an adult with an advanced solid tumor such as melanoma, head and neck, liver or kidney cancer.

This clone has a single count. The CDR3 DNA sequence: TGTGCCAGCAGTTACGAATATAGCAATCAGCCCCAGCATTTT. This encodes CASSYEYSNQPQHF. The V and J genes are TRBV6-6 and TRBJ1-5; the D is unclear. Trimming took off 2 bases at V and 0 bases at J, with 5 bases between the two ends. Germline values: CDR1 MNHNY, CDR2 SVGAGI (reference sequence). The CDR3 extends over 14 amino acids.

The rearrangement uses TRBV7-3 and TRBJ2-1; TRBD1 agrees at 9 bases. Per germline, CDR1 SGHTA and CDR2 FQGTGA. This CDR3 has 15 amino acids. The V segment lost 1 base and the J segment 5 bases; nucleotides outside the gene matches: 3. CDR3 DNA: TGTGCCAGCAGCTTAAAGGGACAGGGTGACAATGAGCAGTTCTTC. Encoded protein: CASSLKGQGDNEQFF. The whole variable domain, filled in from reference TRBV7-3 and TRBJ2-1, reads GAGVSQTPSNKVTEKGKYVELRCDPISGHTALYWYRQSLGQGPEFLIYFQGTGAADDSGLPNDRFFAVRPEGSVSTLKIQRTERGDSAVYLCASSLKGQGDNEQFFGPGTRLTVL.

The rearrangement links TRBV4-2 to TRBJ2-3; TRBD2 aligns across 7 bases. The CDR3 has 14 amino acids. Germline values: CDR1 LGHNA, CDR2 YNFKEQ. Losses at the gene ends were 0 bases for V and 10 bases for J; bases not matched to a gene: 7. CDR3 nucleotide sequence: TGTGCCAGCAGCCAAGACTCTGGGACTACACCGCAGTATTTT. Protein: CASSQDSGTTPQYF.

The J gene is TRBJ2-5, the V gene TRBV15; D unclear. The CDR3 runs 13 residues. Trimming removed 0 bases from V and 5 bases from J, with 7 bases in between. CDR1 and CDR2 (germline): LNHNV, YYDKDF (reference sequence). The CDR3 reads CATSREGLETQYF. In DNA, the CDR3 is TGTGCCACCAGCAGAGAAGGTCTCGAGACCCAGTACTTC.

The gene calls are TRBV6-6 and TRBJ1-1, with D perhaps TRBD1 (5 bases). V dropped 2 bases and J dropped 0 bases, with 10 bases sitting between them. CDR1 MNHNY and CDR2 SVGAGI come from the germline V gene (reference sequence). This CDR3 has 15 amino acids. In nucleotides, the CDR3 is TGTGCCAGCAGTTACGGGGGGACGGTGAACACTGAAGCTTTCTTT. It is translated as CASSYGGTVNTEAFF.

The chain couples TRBV19 to TRBJ1-2; TRBD1 matches at 7 bases. V was clipped by 3 bases and J by 8 bases; unmatched bases: 12. Germline values: CDR1 LNHDA, CDR2 SQIVND (reference sequence). The CDR3 has 15 residues. As DNA, the CDR3 is TGTGCCAGTAGTATCACCGGGACAGAGGTATTCGGCTACACCTTC. Protein sequence: CASSITGTEVFGYTF.

The chain carries TRBV18 and TRBJ1-5, with 8 positions matching TRBD1. The V and J ends lost 1 base and 6 bases, in that order; junction bases with no gene match: 5. CDR3 length equals 15 residues. Germline CDR1 is KGHSH and CDR2 is LQKENI. The CDR3 is CASSPQGQGFQPQHF. The CDR3 DNA is TGTGCCAGCTCACCACAAGGACAGGGATTTCAGCCCCAGCATTTT.

The chain has TRBV10-3 and TRBJ2-1; D perhaps matches TRBD1 (5 bases). Germline assignment: CDR1 ENHRY and CDR2 SYGVKD. The V and J ends lost 6 bases and 0 bases respectively, with 6 bases between them. CDR3 length equals 13 residues. The CDR3 region is CAIRDSSYNEQFF. The CDR3 DNA reads TGTGCCATCAGAGACAGCTCCTACAATGAGCAGTTCTTC.

The sample holds a few counts of this clone. This sequence joins TRBV30 and TRBJ2-1; D is ambiguous. The CDR3 loop spans 11 amino acids. With 0 bases removed from V and 6 bases from J, the gap between germline ends came to 3 bases. Germline V CDR1 and CDR2: GTSNPN, SVGIG (reference sequence). In DNA, the CDR3 is TGTGCCTGGAGTGTAAGCAATGAGCAGTTCTTC. Residues: CAWSVSNEQFF.

The chain links TRBV2 to TRBJ2-2; D gene uncertain. The CDR3 is 16 residues long. V gave up 6 bases and J gave up 6 bases, with 20 bases separating them. From germline, CDR1 is SNHLY and CDR2 FYNNEI. The CDR3 DNA sequence: TGTGCCAGCAGCGAGAAGCGCCCCGGATCGGCCGGGGAGCTGTTTTTT. It translates to CASSEKRPGSAGELFF.

J is TRBJ2-4 and V is TRBV6-1; D not certain. V dropped 10 bases and J dropped 8 bases, with 9 bases sitting between them. The CDR3 totals 10 residues. Germline CDR1 and CDR2: MNHNS and SASEGT. CDR3 sequence reads: CATQYDIQYF. CDR3 bases: TGTGCCACACAGTATGACATTCAGTACTTC.

This clone was recorded once. The chain has TRBV7-2 and TRBJ1-2; possible D gene TRBD1, 6 bases. The CDR3 is made up of 14 amino acids. Germline lookup yields CDR1 SGHTA and CDR2 FQGNSA. Trimming removed 8 bases at V and 0 bases at J, with 13 bases between. CDR3 in amino acids: CASSKDRPNYGYTF. CDR3 in DNA: TGTGCCAGCTCGAAGGACAGACCTAACTATGGCTACACCTTC. Using reference TRBV7-2 and TRBJ1-2 for the parts outside the CDR3, the full variable domain is GAGVSQSPSNKVTEKGKDVELRCDPISGHTALYWYRQSLGQGLEFLIYFQGNSAPDKSGLPSDRFSAERTGGSVSTLTIQRTQQEDSAVYLCASSKDRPNYGYTFGSGTRLTVV.